This record covers a single T cell receptor beta chain. Followed longitudinally, the Seattle patients had been enrolled during active infection. This record comes from a study of blood T cell repertoires in COVID-19. Study context: The cDNA or gDNA used as material had been derived from T cells, B-cell-depleted T cells, or PBMCs.

Under the authors' procedure: Amplification of reference gene primers provided the estimated nucleated cell counts. Produced via immunoSEQ multiplex PCR; TCRdb's table is partial and in-frame only. Clone size and V and J calls were adopted from that table, with D and trimming inferred from the DNA. The repertoire consists of about 140,000 clones, with 88% occurring once and the leading ten covering 2.5% to 3%. CDR1 and CDR2 (germline): MNHNY, SVGAGI (reference sequence). CDR3 length: 14 amino acids. V was shortened by 5 bases and J by 4 bases, with 11 bases between the two germline ends. Specimen: peripheral blood. This chain connects TRBV6-6 to TRBJ1-4, with D possibly being TRBD1 (5 bases). This receptor was taken from a human donor with COVID-19, enrolled during active disease. The donor label of this sample is uncertain. DNA for the CDR3: TGTGCCAGCAGTCCCTCGGGGGTTAATGAAAAACTGTTTTTT. Its translation: CASSPSGVNEKLFF.